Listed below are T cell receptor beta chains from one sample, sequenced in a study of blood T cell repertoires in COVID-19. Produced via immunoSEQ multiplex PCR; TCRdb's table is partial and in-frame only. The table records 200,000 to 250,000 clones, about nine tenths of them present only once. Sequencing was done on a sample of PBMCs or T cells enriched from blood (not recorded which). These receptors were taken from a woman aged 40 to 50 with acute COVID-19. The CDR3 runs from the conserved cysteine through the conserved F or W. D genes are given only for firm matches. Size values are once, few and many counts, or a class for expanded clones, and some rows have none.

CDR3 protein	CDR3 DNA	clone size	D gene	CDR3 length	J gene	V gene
CASSAGPGGSYEQYF	TGTGCCAGCAGCGCCGGACCCGGGGGCTCCTACGAGCAGTACTTC	.	.	15	TRBJ2-7	TRBV9
CASSDEGAGGNTIYF	TGTGCCAGCAGTGACGAGGGGGCAGGTGGAAACACCATATATTTT	.	TRBD1	15	TRBJ1-3	TRBV6-1
CASSLSGAELNYGYTF	TGTGCCAGCAGCTTATCTGGGGCAGAACTTAACTATGGCTACACCTTC	.	.	16	TRBJ1-2	TRBV7-9
CASSVVGTGGGGYGYTF	TGTGCCAGCAGCGTAGTTGGGACAGGGGGCGGTGGCTATGGCTACACCTTC	once	TRBD1	17	TRBJ1-2	TRBV9
CASRQWQGDYNEQFF	TGTGCCAGCAGACAATGGCAGGGGGATTACAATGAGCAGTTCTTC	.	TRBD1	15	TRBJ2-1	TRBV6-5
CASSIRSGTSETGELFF	TGTGCCAGCAGTATAAGGAGTGGGACTAGTGAAACCGGGGAGCTGTTTTTT	.	TRBD2	17	TRBJ2-2	TRBV27
CASSLGRRVTYEQYF	TGTGCCAGCAGCTTGGGGCGGAGGGTGACCTACGAGCAGTACTTC	.	.	15	TRBJ2-7	TRBV5-5
CASSVTGGRGETQYF	TGTGCCAGCAGCGTAACTGGGGGGAGGGGAGAGACCCAGTACTTC	.	TRBD2	15	TRBJ2-5	TRBV9
CASSSTMDSSGNTIYF	TGTGCCAGCAGCTCAACCATGGACAGCTCTGGAAACACCATATATTTT	once	.	16	TRBJ1-3	TRBV5-6
CASRPDPGRGFGNEQFF	TGTGCCAGCAGGCCCGACCCGGGGAGGGGTTTTGGAAATGAGCAGTTCTTC	.	TRBD2	17	TRBJ2-1	TRBV13
CASSEYAMNTEAFF	TGTGCCAGCAGTGAATATGCGATGAACACTGAAGCTTTCTTT	once	.	14	TRBJ1-1	TRBV25-1
CASSVETSAVTQYF	TGTGCCAGCAGTGTAGAGACTAGCGCAGTCACGCAGTATTTT	once	TRBD2	14	TRBJ2-3	TRBV2
CASTIQGGWGYTF	TGTGCCAGCACCATACAGGGCGGCTGGGGCTACACCTTC	.	.	13	TRBJ1-2	TRBV19
CASSQEGEEAFF	TGTGCCAGCAGCCAAGAAGGAGAGGAAGCTTTCTTT	.	.	12	TRBJ1-1	TRBV3-1/TRBV3-2
CASSLLESKTGELFF	TGTGCCAGCAGCTTGTTGGAGAGCAAGACCGGGGAGCTGTTTTTT	.	.	15	TRBJ2-2	TRBV5-4
CASSLEGAASRNEQFF	TGCGCCAGCAGCTTGGAAGGGGCGGCTAGTAGAAATGAGCAGTTCTTC	.	.	16	TRBJ2-1	TRBV5-1
CASRTSVLWETQYF	TGCGCCAGCAGGACTAGCGTGCTGTGGGAGACCCAGTACTTC	.	TRBD2	14	TRBJ2-5	TRBV5-1
CAISPGDQETQYF	TGTGCCATCAGCCCGGGGGACCAAGAGACCCAGTACTTC	.	.	13	TRBJ2-5	TRBV10-3
CASSLIGLAGGSGANVLTF	TGTGCCAGCAGCCTGATCGGACTAGCGGGGGGCTCTGGGGCCAACGTCCTGACTTTC	.	TRBD2	19	TRBJ2-6	TRBV13
CASSLSAGTPETQYF	TGTGCCAGCAGTTTATCAGCGGGGACGCCAGAGACCCAGTACTTC	.	TRBD2	15	TRBJ2-5	TRBV27
CASSGDTTNYGYTF	TGCGCCAGCAGCGGTGACACCACTAACTATGGCTACACCTTC	once	.	14	TRBJ1-2	TRBV5-1
CATGLAGVTGELFF	TGTGCCACAGGACTAGCGGGGGTAACCGGGGAGCTGTTTTTT	.	TRBD2	14	TRBJ2-2	TRBV6-5
CSIPGQKNTGELFF	TGCAGCATCCCGGGACAGAAGAACACCGGGGAGCTGTTTTTT	.	TRBD1	14	TRBJ2-2	TRBV29-1
CASSPRTGITGELFF	TGTGCCAGCAGCCCTCGGACAGGAATAACCGGGGAGCTGTTTTTT	.	.	15	TRBJ2-2	TRBV21-1
CASRTRPGQGSGNTIYF	TGTGCCAGCAGAACAAGACCGGGACAGGGATCGGGAAACACCATATATTTT	once	TRBD1	17	TRBJ1-3	TRBV2
CASSPQLAGGSYNEQFF	TGTGCCAGCAGCCCTCAGCTAGCGGGGGGATCCTACAATGAGCAGTTCTTC	.	TRBD2	17	TRBJ2-1	TRBV7-9
CATSRRSPDTQYF	TGTGCCACCTCTCGTCGTAGCCCAGATACGCAGTATTTT	.	.	13	TRBJ2-3	TRBV6-5
CAGRGLAAGELFF	TGTGCCGGAAGGGGGCTGGCTGCCGGGGAGCTGTTTTTT	.	TRBD1	13	TRBJ2-2	TRBV7-9
CASSRKGGDTEAFF	TGTGCCAGTAGCCGCAAGGGGGGGGACACTGAAGCTTTCTTT	.	.	14	TRBJ1-1	TRBV19